Shown below are 30 T cell receptor beta chains from a single sample sequenced in a study of beta chain features in type 1 diabetes. Study-wide points: TCRB CDR3s from Type 1 diabetes patients were moderately but significantly shorter in all four CD4+ subsets.

Isolated RNA was reverse transcribed in full, so expressed TCRB transcripts were sequenced. The data were produced by immunoSEQ multiplex PCR, yet TCRdb's version contains in-frame clones alone and is incomplete. The data hold approximately 50,000 clones, with under 45% observed a single time. For these receptors, no antigen is known. Specimen: Tregs from blood. All receptors come from a man aged 25-45 years with type 1 diabetes.

This clone was found a few times. The rearrangement joins TRBV29-1 to TRBJ2-3; TRBD2 is a possible D gene (6 bases). The V and J ends lost 3 bases and 0 bases respectively, with 10 bases between them. Per the germline V gene, CDR1 is SQVTM and CDR2 is ANQGSEA. The CDR3 extends over 14 amino acids. Written as DNA, the CDR3 is TGCAGCGTTGATCGGGGGACCAGCACAGATACGCAGTATTTT. It translates to CSVDRGTSTDTQYF.

This clone was seen a few times. The chain is built from TRBV5-1 and TRBJ2-5, with D possibly matching TRBD1 (5 bases). CDR1 and CDR2 from the germline V gene are SGHRS and YFSETQ. The CDR3 totals 15 residues. V was cut by 1 base and J by 0 bases, with 10 bases left in between. The chain's CDR3 is CASSLTGRYQETQYF. The CDR3 DNA reads as TGCGCCAGCAGCTTGACAGGAAGGTACCAAGAGACCCAGTACTTC.

The chain couples TRBV28 to TRBJ2-2; 9 bases fit TRBD1. The CDR3 consists of 16 residues. Germline CDR1 and CDR2: MDHEN and SYDVKM. The trim removed 6 bases at V and 4 bases at J, leaving 9 bases unmatched. In DNA form, the CDR3 reads TGTGCCAGCAGCACCCCGGGACAGGGCGCCACCGGGGAGCTGTTTTTT. Amino acids: CASSTPGQGATGELFF. Full variable domain (outside the CDR3, taken from reference TRBV28 and TRBJ2-2): DVKVTQSSRYLVKRTGEKVFLECVQDMDHENMFWYRQDPGLGLRLIYFSYDVKMKEKGDIPEGYSVSREKKERFSLILESASTNQTSMYLCASSTPGQGATGELFFGEGSRLTVL.

The chain is built from TRBV4-2 and TRBJ1-4, with D unresolved. There are 16 residues in the CDR3. V shed 0 bases and J shed 5 bases, with 13 bases lying between them. CDR1 and CDR2 (germline): LGHNA, YNFKEQ. The CDR3 loop is CASSQDTGYRNEKLFF. The CDR3 DNA is TGTGCCAGCAGCCAAGATACGGGGTATCGGAATGAAAAACTGTTTTTT.

The V call is TRBV9, the J call TRBJ2-5; tentatively, D is TRBD2 (7 bases). The tail of the sequence fits TRBJ2-7 better, so the J call may be wrong. Germline CDR1 is SGDLS and CDR2 is YYNGEE. The CDR3 runs to 16 residues. CDR3 amino acids: CASSPRQDLAVYEQYF. The CDR3, as DNA: TGTGCCAGCAGCCCTCGACAGGACCTAGCGGTCTACGAGCAGTACTTC.

This chain connects TRBV2 to TRBJ1-5; D may be TRBD1 (5 bases). The CDR3 extends over 15 amino acids. The ends were cut back, 1 base at V and 0 bases at J, with 7 bases in the middle. CDR1 and CDR2 from the germline V gene are SNHLY and FYNNEI. CDR3 residues: CASSEGGSSNQPQHF. DNA of the CDR3: TGTGCCAGCAGTGAAGGGGGCTCTAGCAATCAGCCCCAGCATTTT.

The chain links TRBV5-1 to TRBJ2-7; the D gene is possibly TRBD1 (5 bases). The germline gives CDR1 SGHRS, CDR2 YFSETQ. The CDR3 totals 14 residues. V was shortened by 0 bases and J by 4 bases, with 11 bases between the two germline ends. The CDR3 protein is CASSLAPGLYEQYF. The CDR3 nucleotides read TGCGCCAGCAGCTTGGCCCCAGGGTTATACGAGCAGTACTTC.

The sample holds a few counts of this clone. The CDR3 loop is CASSLPGDQETQYF. The CDR3 nucleotides are TGCGCCAGCAGCTTACCAGGGGACCAAGAGACCCAGTACTTC. The chain joins TRBV5-1 to TRBJ2-5, with a weak D call TRBD1 (6 bases). Germline V gives CDR1 SGHRS, CDR2 YFSETQ. CDR3 length: 14 residues. The V gene lost 2 bases and the J gene lost 0 bases, with 8 bases spanning the gap.

The table lists this clone with a few counts. The chain carries TRBV18 and TRBJ1-1, with D perhaps TRBD1 (6 bases). The ends were cut back, 5 bases at V and 1 base at J, with 11 bases in the middle. The CDR3 contains 14 residues. Looked up from germline, CDR1 is KGHSH and CDR2 is LQKENI. CDR3 sequence: CASSVQGGNTEAFF. CDR3 DNA: TGTGCCAGCTCAGTACAGGGTGGGAACACTGAAGCTTTCTTT.

A few counts support this clone. V usage is TRBV7-3 and J usage is TRBJ2-1, with D unclear. Germline-derived CDR1 and CDR2 are SGHTA and FQGTGA. This CDR3 region has 15 residues. V was pared by 5 bases and J by 1 base, with 12 bases between. CDR3 coding DNA: TGTGCCAGCAGCCCCGCTCCCGGGTCCTACAATGAGCAGTTCTTC. Translation gives CASSPAPGSYNEQFF.

The V call is TRBV6-1, the J call TRBJ1-5; TRBD1 matches 7 bases. V lost 8 bases, J lost 4 bases, and 2 bases stayed unmatched. Germline V lookup: CDR1 MNHNS, CDR2 SASEGT. This CDR3 comprises 12 residues. For the CDR3, the DNA is TGTGCCAGCCAGACAGGGAATCAGCCCCAGCATTTT. As protein: CASQTGNQPQHF.

This clone has more than one count but fewer than ten. The V gene is TRBV27, the J gene TRBJ2-1; no reliable D call. The CDR3 runs 17 residues. Germline assignment: CDR1 MNHEY and CDR2 SMNVEV (reference sequence). The V end lost 5 bases, the J end lost 0 bases, and 17 bases lay between the germline ends. In DNA form, the CDR3 reads TGTGCCAGCAGTCCCCCGAGGCAGTCCAGCTCCTACAATGAGCAGTTCTTC. It codes for CASSPPRQSSSYNEQFF.

The gene calls are TRBV29-1 and TRBJ1-1, with 7 bases fitting TRBD1. The J segment lost 3 bases and the V segment lost 2 bases, leaving 6 bases of the junction unmatched. The V gene's germline CDR1 is SQVTM and CDR2 ANQGSEA. This CDR3 has 14 amino acids. CDR3 protein: CSVEPGQVYTEAFF. The CDR3 DNA reads as TGCAGCGTTGAACCAGGACAGGTTTACACTGAAGCTTTCTTT. Full variable domain (remainder filled in from reference TRBV29-1 and TRBJ1-1): SAVISQKPSRDICQRGTSLTIQCQVDSQVTMMFWYRQQPGQSLTLIATANQGSEATYESGFVIDKFPISRPNLTFSTLTVSNMSPEDSSIYLCSVEPGQVYTEAFFGQGTRLTVV.

The chain uses TRBV19 and TRBJ2-7, with D perhaps TRBD1 (5 bases). The CDR3 has 13 amino acids. V gave up 6 bases and J gave up 5 bases, with 14 bases separating them. CDR1 and CDR2 from the germline V gene are LNHDA and SQIVND (reference sequence). CDR3 residues: CASSRQGRNEQYF. CDR3 in DNA: TGTGCCAGTAGCCGCCAGGGAAGGAACGAGCAGTACTTC.

V is TRBV15 and J is TRBJ1-5; 7 bases match TRBD1. CDR1 is LNHNV, CDR2 YYDKDF, per germline (reference sequence). The CDR3 sequence is 17 residues long. V lost 5 bases to trimming and J lost 0 bases; unmatched junction nucleotides: 10. The CDR3 coding sequence is TGTGCCACCAGCCGAGGGAGGGGACAGAGTAGCAATCAGCCCCAGCATTTT. It codes for CATSRGRGQSSNQPQHF.

In its sample, this clone was seen a few times. The chain employs TRBV5-8 and TRBJ2-5, with TRBD1 identical over 9 bases. Trimming at V came to 4 bases and at J to 5 bases, leaving 6 bases not matched to a gene. The CDR3 has 14 residues. From germline, CDR1 is SGHTS and CDR2 YDEGEE. CDR3 DNA: TGTGCCAGCAGCCGAGGACAGGGGATGGAGACCCAGTACTTC. Amino acids: CASSRGQGMETQYF. The complete variable domain, with remaining parts taken from reference TRBV5-8 and TRBJ2-5, reads EAGVTQSPTHLIKTRGQQATLRCSPISGHTSVYWYQQALGLGLQFLLWYDEGEERNRGNFPPRFSGRQFPNYSSELNVNALELEDSALYLCASSRGQGMETQYFGPGTRLLVL.

This chain connects TRBV7-2 to TRBJ2-1; the match to TRBD2 covers 12 bases. V shed 4 bases, J shed 6 bases, and the junction held 10 bases outside the gene matches. The CDR3 totals 17 residues. Germline CDR1 and CDR2: SGHTA and FQGNSA. The CDR3 region is CASSSPSTSGRSNEQFF. The CDR3 DNA is TGTGCCAGCAGCTCACCCTCTACTAGCGGGAGGAGCAATGAGCAGTTCTTC.

This clone occurred once. The chain couples TRBV5-1 to TRBJ2-1; TRBD2 matches at 9 bases. The CDR3 extends over 16 amino acids. Looked up from germline, CDR1 is SGHRS and CDR2 is YFSETQ. Losses at the gene ends were 0 bases for V and 7 bases for J; bases not matched to a gene: 8. The CDR3 bases are TGCGCCAGCAGCTTGGTAGCCAGCGGGAGGTCTAATGAGCAGTTCTTC. This gives the protein CASSLVASGRSNEQFF.

By share, this clone counts as medium-sized (0.01 to 0.1%). The V and J genes are TRBV5-1 and TRBJ1-4; tentative D call: TRBD1 (5 bases). The V end was cut by 0 bases, the J end by 6 bases, with 6 bases between. The CDR3 extends over 13 amino acids. Looked up from germline, CDR1 is SGHRS and CDR2 is YFSETQ. The CDR3 here is CASSLGGYEKLFF. The CDR3, as DNA: TGCGCCAGCAGCTTGGGGGGCTATGAAAAACTGTTTTTT.

This clone was counted between two and nine times. The genes are TRBV21-1 and TRBJ2-5; the table assigns TRBD1, which was not confirmed against the DNA. TRBV21-1 is termed a pseudogene. This CDR3 is built from 15 residues. The CDR3 DNA sequence: TGTGCCAGCAGCAAAACGACAGGGGTAAAAGACGCCCAGTACTTC. Its protein product is CASSKTTGVKDAQYF.

This clone has a handful of counts. The chain recombines TRBV10-3 with TRBJ2-5; 7 positions match TRBD2. J was trimmed by 2 bases and V by 2 bases; bases with no gene match: 5. Germline loops: CDR1 ENHRY, CDR2 SYGVKD. The CDR3 is 15 residues long. The CDR3 spells CAISEPVSGQETQYF. As DNA, the CDR3 is TGTGCCATCAGTGAGCCAGTTAGCGGGCAAGAGACCCAGTACTTC.

CDR3: CASSREATYEQYF. The CDR3 nucleotides read TGTGCCAGCAGTCGAGAGGCTACCTACGAGCAGTACTTC. This rearrangement joins TRBV6-1 to TRBJ2-7; D is ambiguous. The CDR3 has 13 amino acids. V lost 5 bases to trimming and J lost 2 bases, with 10 bases between them. CDR1 and CDR2 (germline): MNHNS, SASEGT.

The gene calls are TRBV14 and TRBJ2-5; 14 bases fit TRBD2. Germline CDR1 is SGHDN and CDR2 is FVKESK. The CDR3 loop spans 15 amino acids. Germline trimming cut 4 bases from V and 5 bases from J; bases unmatched to any gene: 3. The CDR3 spells CASSPWTSGRETQYF. The CDR3 bases are TGTGCCAGCAGCCCGTGGACTAGCGGGAGGGAGACCCAGTACTTC.

This clone has just one count. This chain connects TRBV6-5 to TRBJ1-1; 7 nucleotides align to TRBD1. The CDR3 covers 14 residues. The J segment lost 3 bases and the V segment lost 7 bases, leaving 8 bases of the junction unmatched. Germline V gene sequence: CDR1 MNHEY, CDR2 SVGAGI. In DNA, the CDR3 is TGTGCCAGCACCCTTGACAGGGTTCACACTGAAGCTTTCTTT. It encodes CASTLDRVHTEAFF.

The V and J genes are TRBV5-1 and TRBJ1-3; TRBD1 might be the D (5 bases). V shed 3 bases and J shed 4 bases, with 11 bases lying between them. The CDR3 is 14 amino acids. CDR1 is SGHRS, CDR2 YFSETQ, per germline. The DNA for the CDR3 is TGCGCCAGCAGCTCCGGGGGTTCAGGAAACACCATATATTTT. Protein: CASSSGGSGNTIYF.

This chain connects TRBV6-5 to TRBJ1-2, with D unresolved. Trimming cost V 2 bases and J 2 bases, with 12 bases left between them. Germline loops: CDR1 MNHEY, CDR2 SVGAGI. This CDR3 contains 15 residues. The CDR3, as DNA: TGTGCCAGCAGTTACCTTTCGTCCCGGAACTATGGCTACACCTTC. As protein: CASSYLSSRNYGYTF.

The rearrangement uses TRBV20-1 and TRBJ1-1; weak D call: TRBD1 (5 bases). There are 10 residues in the CDR3. Looked up from germline, CDR1 is DFQATT and CDR2 is SNEGSKA (reference sequence). V lost 6 bases, J lost 9 bases, and 11 bases lay in between. This chain's CDR3 is CSARVLQAFF. As DNA, the CDR3 is TGCAGTGCCAGGGTACTACAAGCTTTCTTT.

The chain is built from TRBV7-9 and TRBJ2-1; TRBD2 aligns across 8 bases. Germline CDR1 reads SEHNR; CDR2 reads FQNEAQ (reference sequence). Trimming took 5 bases from V and 7 from J; bases not matched to a gene: 10. The CDR3 spans 15 residues. Written as DNA, the CDR3 is TGTGCCAGCAGCCCCAGACTAGCGAAAAATAATGAGCAGTTCTTC. Translated, it gives CASSPRLAKNNEQFF.

The chain employs TRBV28 and TRBJ2-6, with 10 bases that match TRBD1. V was clipped by 5 bases and J by 1 base; unmatched bases: 8. Looked up from germline, CDR1 is MDHEN and CDR2 is SYDVKM. This CDR3 is 18 amino acids long. The CDR3 nucleotides are TGTGCCAGCAGTCCTGTGGGACAGGGGATGTCTGGGGCCAACGTCCTGACTTTC. It codes for CASSPVGQGMSGANVLTF. Drawing the rest from reference TRBV28 and TRBJ2-6, the complete variable domain is DVKVTQSSRYLVKRTGEKVFLECVQDMDHENMFWYRQDPGLGLRLIYFSYDVKMKEKGDIPEGYSVSREKKERFSLILESASTNQTSMYLCASSPVGQGMSGANVLTFGAGSRLTVL.

The chain links TRBV5-4 to TRBJ1-4; 8 bases match TRBD1. Germline V gene lookup returns CDR1 SGHNT and CDR2 YYREEE (reference sequence). V gave up 4 bases and J gave up 4 bases; unmatched junction bases: 3. CDR3 length: 14 residues. The CDR3 reads CASSPTGDNEKLFF. The CDR3 bases are TGTGCCAGCAGCCCGACAGGGGATAATGAAAAACTGTTTTTT.